The 12 T cell receptor beta chains listed next were all sequenced from one sample in a study of technical replicates of blood from several donors (dated by TCRdb to 2016 to 2017). The library was generated by the immunoSEQ multiplex PCR assay. As stored in TCRdb, this immuneACCESS dataset retains in-frame rearrangements with V and J assigned. A fraction of the clones does not appear; measured against another copy, unresolved V genes explain less than half of the discrepancy, and the remainder lacks a known reason. Recorded for this sample are almost 85,000 clones; almost 98% of them occurred a single time. The biggest ten clones account for around 0.18% of the sample. The sequencing sample was made of T cells isolated from PBMCs. These receptor sequences come from a human donor in good health.

This chain uses TRBV9 with TRBJ2-7; tentatively, D is TRBD1 (5 bases). Deletions cut 4 bases from V and 5 bases from J, with 10 bases between. Germline V CDR1 and CDR2: SGDLS, YYNGEE. CDR3 length equals 12 residues. The CDR3 region is CASSSLGDEQYF. Written as DNA, the CDR3 is TGTGCCAGCAGCTCCTTAGGGGACGAGCAGTACTTC. The whole variable domain, remainder taken from reference TRBV9 and TRBJ2-7, is DSGVTQTPKHLITATGQRVTLRCSPRSGDLSVYWYQQSLDQGLQFLIQYYNGEERAKGNILERFSAQQFPDLHSELNLSSLELGDSALYFCASSSLGDEQYFGPGTRLTVT.

In nucleotides, the CDR3 is TGCGCCAGCAGCTTGACAGGGCCCCATGAAAAACTGTTTTTT. It yields the protein CASSLTGPHEKLFF. This chain uses TRBV5-1 with TRBJ1-4, with D perhaps TRBD1 (6 bases). Per the germline V gene, CDR1 is SGHRS and CDR2 is YFSETQ. Trimming took 1 base from V and 6 from J, leaving 10 bases between them. The CDR3 consists of 14 residues.

The V and J genes are TRBV4-2 and TRBJ2-5; D unresolved. Germline V gene sequence: CDR1 LGHNA, CDR2 YNFKEQ. Trimming cost V 0 bases and J 5 bases, with 13 bases left between them. The CDR3 runs to 15 residues. The CDR3 sequence: CASSQDLVSRETQYF. The CDR3 DNA reads TGTGCCAGCAGCCAAGATTTAGTTTCTCGGGAGACCCAGTACTTC.

The chain's CDR3 is CASSSGTGVNTGELFF. CDR3 in DNA: TGTGCCAGCAGCTCGGGGACAGGGGTGAACACCGGGGAGCTGTTTTTT. V and J are TRBV5-5 and TRBJ2-2; TRBD1 aligns across 10 bases. The length of the CDR3 is 16 residues. The junction had 3 bases not matched to a gene; V was cut back by 3 bases and J by 1 base. Germline V gene lookup returns CDR1 SGHKS and CDR2 YYEKEE (reference sequence).

The V gene is TRBV19, the J gene TRBJ1-2; D gene unclear. The CDR3 runs 11 residues. Trimming pared 2 bases from V and 8 bases from J, leaving 6 bases between. The germline V gene has CDR1 LNHDA and CDR2 SQIVND (reference sequence). Here the CDR3 reads CASSIYGGYTF. The CDR3, as DNA: TGTGCCAGTAGTATATACGGGGGCTACACCTTC.

This clone occurred once. The junction differs from germline at one of its ends, possibly a read error. The chain combines TRBV7-9 with TRBJ1-1, with TRBD1 as a possible D gene (5 bases). Germline V lookup: CDR1 SEHNR, CDR2 FQNEAQ (reference sequence). CDR3 length: 11 amino acids. The CDR3 sequence: CASSLVGLIIF. The CDR3 DNA is TGTGCCAGCAGCTTAGTGGGACTAATTATCTTT. Filled out from reference TRBV7-9 and TRBJ1-1, the complete variable domain reads DTGVSQNPRHKITKRGQNVTFRCDPISEHNRLYWYRQTLGQGPEFLTYFQNEAQLEKSRLLSDRFSAERPKGSFSTLEIQRTEQGDSAMYLCASSLVGLIIFGQGTRLTVV.

With respect to this clone: At one end the junction does not follow the germline gene, possibly because of a read error. The chain joins TRBV7-7 to TRBJ2-2, with 15 bases aligning to TRBD2. This CDR3 comprises 19 residues. In germline, CDR1 is SSHAT, CDR2 FNYEAQ (reference sequence). In DNA form, the CDR3 reads TGTGCTAGCAGCCCCCTACTGGGACTAGCGGGGGGTGATACCGGGGAGCTGTTTTTT. Its translation: CASSPLLGLAGGDTGELFF. Combining the CDR3 with reference TRBV7-7 and TRBJ2-2 gives the whole variable domain GAGVSQSPRYKVTKRGQDVTLRCDPISSHATLYWYQQALGQGPEFLTYFNYEAQPDKSGLPSDRFSAERPEGSISTLTIQRTEQRDSAMYRCASSPLLGLAGGDTGELFFGEGSRLTVL.

CDR3 loop: CASSRAGTGDFGEQFF. CDR3 nucleotide sequence: TGCGCCAGCAGCAGGGCCGGGACAGGGGATTTCGGTGAGCAGTTCTTC. This sequence joins TRBV5-1 and TRBJ2-1; 10 bases match TRBD1. The V and J ends lost 4 bases and 9 bases, in that order; junction bases with no gene match: 13. CDR1 is SGHRS, CDR2 YFSETQ, per germline. The length of the CDR3 is 16 residues.

The table lists this clone with a count of one. V and J are TRBV28 and TRBJ1-4; D ambiguous. V was clipped by 5 bases and J by 7 bases, with 11 bases between them. The CDR3 consists of 13 residues. The germline V gene has CDR1 MDHEN and CDR2 SYDVKM. The CDR3 nucleotides are TGTGCCAGCAGTGGCAGGTCGAGTGAAAAACTGTTTTTT. Amino acid sequence: CASSGRSSEKLFF.

Written as DNA, the CDR3 is TGTGCCAGCAGCCCTTCCCGGGGTAGCGGAATCTCCTACAATGAGCAGTTCTTC. As protein: CASSPSRGSGISYNEQFF. This chain links TRBV9 with TRBJ2-1; a possible D gene is TRBD2 (6 bases). Germline CDR1 is SGDLS and CDR2 is YYNGEE. This CDR3 has 18 residues. Trimming pared 4 bases from V and 0 bases from J, leaving 20 bases between.

Written as DNA, the CDR3 is TGCGCCAGCAGCCAAGGAGGGAACACTGAAGCTTTCTTT. Translating it yields CASSQGGNTEAFF. This chain joins TRBV4-1 and TRBJ1-1; D is unclear. The length of the CDR3 is 13 residues. The V gene's germline CDR1 is MGHRA and CDR2 YSYEKL. Trimming left V 1 base short and J 1 base short, with 4 bases between.

The chain employs TRBV6-5 and TRBJ2-1, with 7 bases matching TRBD1. J lost 12 bases, V lost 8 bases, and 19 bases had no gene match. The CDR3 is 15 amino acids. Germline CDR1 and CDR2: MNHEY and SVGAGI. CDR3 loop: CASRKGGLEFSGQFF. CDR3 DNA sequence: TGTGCCAGCCGGAAAGGGGGCCTGGAATTTTCCGGGCAGTTCTTC.